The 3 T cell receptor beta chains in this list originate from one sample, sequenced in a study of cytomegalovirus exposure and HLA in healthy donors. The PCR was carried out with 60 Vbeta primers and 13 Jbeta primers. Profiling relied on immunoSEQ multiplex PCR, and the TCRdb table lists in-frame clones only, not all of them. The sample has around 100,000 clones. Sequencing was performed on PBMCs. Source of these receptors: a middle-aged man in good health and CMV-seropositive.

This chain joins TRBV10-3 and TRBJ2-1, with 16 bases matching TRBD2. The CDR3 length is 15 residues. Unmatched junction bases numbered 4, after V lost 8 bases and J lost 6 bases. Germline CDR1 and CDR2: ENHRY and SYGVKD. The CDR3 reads CAIGGLAGGPNEQFF. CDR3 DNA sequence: TGTGCCATCGGGGGACTAGCGGGAGGGCCCAATGAGCAGTTCTTC.

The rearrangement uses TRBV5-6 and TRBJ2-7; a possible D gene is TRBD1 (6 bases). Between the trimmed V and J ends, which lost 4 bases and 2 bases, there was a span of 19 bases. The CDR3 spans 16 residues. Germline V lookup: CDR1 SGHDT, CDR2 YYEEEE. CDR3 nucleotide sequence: TGTGCCAGCAGCGTCGACTTCGGGACAAATACCTACGAGCAGTACTTC. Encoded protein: CASSVDFGTNTYEQYF.

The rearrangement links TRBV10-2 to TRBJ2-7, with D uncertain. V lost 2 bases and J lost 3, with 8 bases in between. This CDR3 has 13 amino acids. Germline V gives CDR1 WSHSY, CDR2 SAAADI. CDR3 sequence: CASSEAPDYEQYF. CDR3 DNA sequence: TGCGCCAGCAGTGAGGCCCCAGACTACGAGCAGTACTTC.